Listed below are T cell receptor beta chains from one sample, sequenced in a study of shared clonotypes between healthy human individuals. TCRdb keeps only in-frame clones here, not all; method: immunoSEQ multiplex PCR. This sample has 2 million to 3 million clones; approximately 92% occur once, and the top ten carry about 0.13%. Sequenced material: naive CD4+ T cells sorted from blood. These receptors came from a man in his late teens or twenties in good health. Both conserved end residues are trimmed from each CDR3. Fields, in order: V gene, CDR3 protein.

V: TRBV19
CDR3: ASSIDLHAGANVLT

V: TRBV2
CDR3: ASRLRWLAGAQETQY

V: TRBV5-4
CDR3: ASSPVSGGTDTQY

V: TRBV19
CDR3: ASRTTGVLNTEAF

V: TRBV10-3
CDR3: AISESTGTEAF

V: TRBV6-6
CDR3: ATKGWRDEQY

V: TRBV28
CDR3: ASSTPRETQY

V: TRBV28
CDR3: ASRGTGDNSPLH

V: TRBV28
CDR3: ASSLPGQTSYNSPLH

V: TRBV7-9
CDR3: ASSPGTGLNEKLF

V: TRBV19
CDR3: ASSIWLWVRLIAKNIQY

V: TRBV15
CDR3: ATSRGIETQY

V: TRBV5-5
CDR3: ASSSTGTANYGYT

V: TRBV28
CDR3: ASRDPGAVYGYT

V: TRBV29-1
CDR3: SVGGLTDTQY

V: TRBV7-7
CDR3: ASSSSRGTEAF

V: TRBV6-1
CDR3: ASSEMEQVASPLH

V: TRBV12-5
CDR3: ASATLGGYT

V: TRBV7-2
CDR3: ASSRDRGYTGELF

V: TRBV25-1
CDR3: ASSAMAGGYGYT

V: TRBV7-9
CDR3: ASSLEAAGEF

V: TRBV4-2
CDR3: ASSLLLAGLSTDTQY

V: TRBV2
CDR3: ASSEIGYNEQF

V: TRBV4-1
CDR3: ASSQGRWMYQETQY

V: TRBV6-1
CDR3: ASRGTGGEQPQH

V: TRBV10-3
CDR3: AIGRQGAEEQY